This T cell receptor beta chain originates from a study of tumor T cells in aggressive B-cell lymphoma. CDR3 length equals 14 residues. CDR1 is MGHRA, CDR2 YSYEKL, per germline. V was shortened by 0 bases and J by 3 bases, with 8 bases between the two germline ends. Assay: immunoSEQ multiplex PCR; the TCRdb copy retains only in-frame clones and omits some. The sample yields about 910 clones, about 78% seen once. Sequenced: tumor tissue. The TCR sequence derives from an adult with diffuse large B cell lymphoma. Some clones in this sample may be carry-over from other donors' samples. The V and J genes are TRBV4-1 and TRBJ1-2; D is undetermined. The CDR3 here is CASSQDNAYYGYTF. In DNA form, the CDR3 reads TGCGCCAGCAGCCAAGATAACGCGTACTATGGCTACACCTTC.